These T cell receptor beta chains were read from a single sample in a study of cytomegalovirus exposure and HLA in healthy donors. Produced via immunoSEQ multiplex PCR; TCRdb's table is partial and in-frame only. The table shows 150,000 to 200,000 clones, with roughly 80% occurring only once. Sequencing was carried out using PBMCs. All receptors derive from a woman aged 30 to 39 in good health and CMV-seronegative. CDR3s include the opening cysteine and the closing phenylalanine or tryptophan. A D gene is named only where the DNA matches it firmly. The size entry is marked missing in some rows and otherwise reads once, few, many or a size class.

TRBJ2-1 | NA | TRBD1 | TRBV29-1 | CSVYRDRGYYEQFF | TGCAGCGTCTACCGGGACAGGGGGTATTATGAGCAGTTCTTC
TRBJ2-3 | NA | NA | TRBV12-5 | CASGLVIGSTQYF | TGTGCTAGTGGTTTGGTAATCGGGAGCACGCAGTATTTT
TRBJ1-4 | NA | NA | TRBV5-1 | CASSRDTATNEKLFF | TGCGCCAGCAGCCGCGACACTGCAACTAATGAAAAACTGTTTTTT
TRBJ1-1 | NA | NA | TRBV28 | CASTRVGGTEAFF | TGTGCCAGCACAAGGGTGGGGGGCACTGAAGCTTTCTTT
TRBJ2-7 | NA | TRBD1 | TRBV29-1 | CSANSQGAKYEQYF | TGCAGCGCAAACTCACAGGGGGCCAAATACGAGCAGTACTTC
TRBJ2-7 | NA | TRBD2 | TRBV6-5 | CASSLTSGGSYEQYF | TGTGCCAGCAGTCTGACTAGCGGGGGCTCCTACGAGCAGTACTTC
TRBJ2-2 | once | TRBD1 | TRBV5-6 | CASSFGTGSNTGELFF | TGTGCCAGCAGCTTTGGGACAGGCAGTAACACCGGGGAGCTGTTTTTT
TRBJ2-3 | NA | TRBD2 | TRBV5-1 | CASSILTSGGLTDTQYF | TGCGCCAGCAGCATCCTGACTAGCGGGGGCCTCACAGATACGCAGTATTTT
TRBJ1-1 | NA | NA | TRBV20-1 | CSAGQTIKAFF | TGCAGTGCTGGACAGACAATAAAAGCTTTCTTT
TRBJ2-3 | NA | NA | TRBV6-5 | CASSYRTSTDTQYF | TGTGCCAGCAGTTACCGGACTAGCACAGATACGCAGTATTTT
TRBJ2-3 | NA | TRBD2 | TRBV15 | CATSRHPILAGGTDTQYF | TGTGCCACCAGCAGACACCCGATATTGGCGGGGGGCACAGATACGCAGTATTTT
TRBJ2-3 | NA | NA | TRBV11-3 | CASSLDPGLSTRIDTQYF | TGTGCCAGCAGCTTAGACCCGGGACTCTCCACGCGGATAGATACGCAGTATTTT
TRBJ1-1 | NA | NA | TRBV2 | CASSLVGGQITEAFF | TGTGCCAGCAGTCTAGTAGGCGGGCAGATCACTGAAGCTTTCTTT
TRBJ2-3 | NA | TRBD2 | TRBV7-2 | CASSRGTSGGAGTDTQYF | TGTGCCAGCAGCCGCGGGACTAGCGGGGGGGCAGGCACAGATACGCAGTATTTT
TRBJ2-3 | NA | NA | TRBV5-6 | CASSFWQNSDTQYF | TGTGCCAGCAGTTTTTGGCAGAATTCAGATACGCAGTATTTT
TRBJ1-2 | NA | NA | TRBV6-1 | CASSLGLGAFYTF | TGTGCCAGCAGCCTTGGTCTGGGAGCATTCTACACCTTC
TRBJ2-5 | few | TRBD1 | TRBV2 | CASRGTGLGETQYF | TGTGCCAGCAGAGGGACAGGGCTTGGAGAGACCCAGTACTTC
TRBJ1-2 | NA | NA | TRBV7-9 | CASSPPLVELNGYTF | TGTGCCAGCAGCCCCCCCTTGGTGGAGCTCAATGGCTACACCTTC
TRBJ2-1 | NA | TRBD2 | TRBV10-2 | CASLSTSGGNEQFF | TGCGCCAGTCTCTCGACTAGCGGGGGGAATGAGCAGTTCTTC
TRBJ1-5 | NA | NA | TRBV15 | CATSRDLFGGNQPQHF | TGTGCCACCAGCAGAGATCTCTTCGGGGGCAATCAGCCCCAGCATTTT
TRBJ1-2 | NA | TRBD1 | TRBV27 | CASSLSQGVYGYTF | TGTGCCAGCAGTTTATCGCAGGGGGTCTATGGCTACACCTTC
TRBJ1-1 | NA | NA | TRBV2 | CASSDRGTEAFF | TGTGCCAGCAGCGATCGGGGCACTGAAGCTTTCTTT
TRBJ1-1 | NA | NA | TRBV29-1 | CSARAGEAEAFF | TGCAGCGCCCGCGCGGGGGAAGCTGAAGCTTTCTTT
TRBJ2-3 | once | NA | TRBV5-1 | CASTPGSVSWADTQYF | TGCGCCAGCACCCCCGGGTCAGTATCATGGGCAGATACGCAGTATTTT
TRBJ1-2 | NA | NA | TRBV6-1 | CASSEQGLYTF | TGTGCCAGCAGTGAGCAGGGCCTTTACACCTTC
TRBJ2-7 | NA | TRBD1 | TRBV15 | CATTPGGSSYEQYF | TGTGCCACCACCCCAGGGGGCTCCTCCTACGAGCAGTACTTC
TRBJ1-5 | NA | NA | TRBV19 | CASSSRDQPQHF | TGTGCCAGTAGTTCCCGGGATCAGCCCCAGCATTTT
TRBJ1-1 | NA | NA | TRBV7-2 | CASSSSRTEAFF | TGTGCCAGCAGCTCGTCCCGGACTGAAGCTTTCTTT
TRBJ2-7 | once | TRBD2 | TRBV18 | CASHGGDSYEQYF | TGTGCCAGCCACGGGGGGGACTCCTACGAGCAGTACTTC
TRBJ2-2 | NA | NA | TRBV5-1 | CASSEGGGELFF | TGCGCCAGCAGCGAAGGGGGCGGGGAGCTGTTTTTT
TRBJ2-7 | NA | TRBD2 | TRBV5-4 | CASRETSGDPYEQYF | TGTGCCAGCAGGGAGACTAGCGGGGACCCCTACGAGCAGTACTTC
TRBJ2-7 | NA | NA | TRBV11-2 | CASSFSRAYEQYF | TGTGCCAGCAGCTTTAGTAGAGCCTACGAGCAGTACTTC
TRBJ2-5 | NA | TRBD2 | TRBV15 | CATSRDGGGGGYQETQYF | TGTGCCACCAGCAGAGATGGGGGAGGCGGGGGGTACCAAGAGACCCAGTACTTC
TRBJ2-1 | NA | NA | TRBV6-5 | CASSRTDEQFF | TGTGCCAGCAGTCGAACGGATGAGCAGTTCTTC